The 27 T cell receptor beta chains below come from one sample, sequenced in a study of T-cell memory formation after mild COVID-19. Using its own MiXCR run on the 5' RACE reads, TCRdb lists one record per CDR3 protein. The data show nearly 250,000 distinct CDR3 sequences, 15% seen once. The specimen sequenced was PBMCs or a T cell subset sorted from them (not recorded which). The receptors here all came from an adult woman who had mild COVID-19 (a few samples of this study predate the infection). Cell type and time point are not known.

The chain employs TRBV18 and TRBJ1-3, with D possibly matching TRBD1 (5 bases). Germline CDR1 and CDR2: KGHSH and LQKENI. The CDR3 length is 14 residues. Trimming took off 3 bases at V and 4 bases at J, with 10 bases between the two ends. The CDR3 nucleotides read TGTGCCAGCTCACCGGGTCGGGACGGAAACACCATATATTTT. This codes for CASSPGRDGNTIYF. Using reference TRBV18 and TRBJ1-3 for the parts outside the CDR3, the full variable domain is NAGVMQNPRHLVRRRGQEARLRCSPMKGHSHVYWYRQLPEEGLKFMVYLQKENIIDESGMPKERFSAEFPKEGPSILRIQQVVRGDSAAYFCASSPGRDGNTIYFGEGSWLTVV.

The chain is built from TRBV9 and TRBJ2-1; 9 bases agree with TRBD1. V was pared by 3 bases and J by 4 bases, with 5 bases of the junction left unmatched. The CDR3 is 15 amino acids. CDR1 and CDR2 from the germline V gene are SGDLS and YYNGEE. The CDR3 DNA follows: TGTGCCAGCAGCGGGGGACAGGGAGGGTACAATGAGCAGTTCTTC. Protein: CASSGGQGGYNEQFF.

The rearrangement links TRBV28 to TRBJ2-7, with D possibly TRBD2 on 5 matching bases. Germline V CDR1 and CDR2: MDHEN, SYDVKM. The length of the CDR3 is 15 residues. Deletions cut 5 bases from V and 3 bases from J, with 17 bases between. CDR3 sequence: CASSTSSGRDYEQYF. In nucleotides, the CDR3 is TGTGCCAGCAGTACATCAAGCGGACGGGACTACGAGCAGTACTTC.

This clonotype was observed many times. The chain carries TRBV4-1 and TRBJ2-7; possibly TRBD1 or TRBD2 for D (6 bases each). The V gene's germline CDR1 is MGHRA and CDR2 YSYEKL. The CDR3 spans 16 residues. Trimming stripped 1 base from V and 5 bases from J, with 18 bases between. DNA for the CDR3: TGCGCCAGCAGCCAAGTAGGAGGGGGTCGAGGGAACGAGCAGTACTTC. Translating it yields CASSQVGGGRGNEQYF.

This chain connects TRBV20-1 to TRBJ2-7; D is uncertain. Trimming pared 3 bases from V and 11 bases from J, leaving 14 bases between. Germline V gene lookup returns CDR1 DFQATT and CDR2 SNEGSKA (reference sequence). The CDR3 sequence is 11 residues long. DNA of the CDR3: TGCAGTGCTAGGCTTCTCGCTAGTGAGTACTTC. This translates into CSARLLASEYF.

The table lists this clonotype with a few counts. The chain recombines TRBV18 with TRBJ2-1; 10 positions match TRBD1. V lost 3 bases and J lost 3; bases outside the gene matches: 2. Germline V lookup: CDR1 KGHSH, CDR2 LQKENI. The CDR3 spans 15 residues. The CDR3 region is CASSPGTGVYNEQFF. Here the CDR3 DNA reads TGTGCCAGCTCACCCGGGACAGGGGTCTACAATGAGCAGTTCTTC.

In this sample, this clonotype turned up many times. The chain is built from TRBV12-3 or TRBV12-4 and TRBJ1-1, with D possibly being TRBD1 (5 bases). The CDR3 has 16 residues. Trimming cost V 0 bases and J 4 bases, with 15 bases left between them. The CDR3 sequence is CASSLAGYGASTEAFF. The CDR3, as DNA: TGTGCCAGCAGTTTAGCGGGCTATGGGGCAAGCACTGAAGCTTTCTTT.

V usage is TRBV29-1 and J usage is TRBJ2-1, with D perhaps being TRBD1 or TRBD2 (5 bases each). Trimming removed 5 bases from V and 4 bases from J, with 15 bases in between. Germline V gene data show CDR1 as SQVTM and CDR2 as ANQGSEA. The CDR3 extends over 14 amino acids. The CDR3 here is CSVSGTPVYNEQFF. CDR3 DNA: TGCAGCGTTTCCGGGACCCCCGTATACAATGAGCAGTTCTTC.

The chain carries TRBV9 and TRBJ2-1, with 16 bases identical to TRBD2. Germline CDR1 and CDR2: SGDLS and YYNGEE. The CDR3 has 17 residues. The V segment lost 3 bases and the J segment 9 bases; nucleotides outside the gene matches: 9. CDR3 nucleotides: TGTGCCAGCAGCGGCGGGACTAGCGGGGGGGATTGGGTTGAGCAGTTCTTC. The encoded protein is CASSGGTSGGDWVEQFF.

The sample holds a few counts of this clonotype. The genes are TRBV4-2 and TRBJ1-2, with D maybe TRBD1 (6 bases). The CDR3 consists of 15 residues. Germline V gives CDR1 LGHNA, CDR2 YNFKEQ. Trimming left V 0 bases short and J 2 bases short, with 10 bases between. CDR3 nucleotides: TGTGCCAGCAGCCAAGAAGGGGACAAAAACTATGGCTACACCTTC. Translated, it gives CASSQEGDKNYGYTF.

This sequence joins TRBV29-1 and TRBJ2-1; D gene ambiguous. V lost 2 bases, J lost 7 bases, and 9 bases lay in between. The CDR3 totals 12 residues. Germline CDR1 SQVTM, CDR2 ANQGSEA. The CDR3 coding sequence is TGCAGCGTTGAACCCCACGCGAATGAGCAGTTCTTC. Its protein product is CSVEPHANEQFF.

Turning to this clonotype: The junction differs from germline at one of its ends, possibly a read error. CDR3 residues: CASSQAGTELNEKLFF. CDR3 in DNA: TGTGCCAGCAGTCAAGCCGGTACGGAGCTTAATGAAAAACTGTTTTTT. The chain employs TRBV4-2 and TRBJ1-4, with no clear D. Germline V lookup: CDR1 LGHNA, CDR2 YNFKEQ. This CDR3 spans 16 amino acids.

V gene TRBV10-3 combines with J gene TRBJ1-1; the match to TRBD1 covers 7 bases. The CDR3 is 13 residues long. Looked up from germline, CDR1 is ENHRY and CDR2 is SYGVKD. Unmatched junction bases numbered 3, after V lost 1 base and J lost 7 bases. The CDR3 DNA reads as TGTGCCATCAGTGAGTTAGGACAGGATGAAGCTTTCTTT. Its translation: CAISELGQDEAFF.

Only a few counts were recorded for this clonotype. The V call is TRBV20-1, the J call TRBJ2-3, with 7 bases identical to TRBD1. V lost 4 bases to trimming and J lost 5 bases; unmatched junction nucleotides: 9. Germline-derived CDR1 and CDR2 are DFQATT and SNEGSKA (reference sequence). This CDR3 has 14 residues. In nucleotides, the CDR3 is TGCAGTGCTAAGACAGGGCAAAACCTAGATACGCAGTATTTT. Protein sequence: CSAKTGQNLDTQYF.

The chain couples TRBV19 to TRBJ2-1; 11 bases map to TRBD2. V shed 5 bases and J 6 bases; nucleotides not matched to a gene: 6. The CDR3 totals 15 residues. The germline CDR1 and CDR2 sequences are LNHDA and SQIVND (reference sequence). DNA for the CDR3: TGTGCCAGTAGTCAACTAGCGGGAGTCTTCAATGAGCAGTTCTTC. This codes for CASSQLAGVFNEQFF.

V usage is TRBV6-2 or TRBV6-3 and J usage is TRBJ2-5, with D perhaps TRBD2 (5 bases). Trimming shortened V by 6 bases and J by 2 bases, and 16 bases separated the two germline ends. CDR1 is MNHEY and CDR2 is SVGEGT in the germline V gene. The CDR3 is 15 residues long. The CDR3 loop is CASSHEGPRQETQYF. The CDR3 bases are TGTGCCAGCAGCCATGAGGGCCCCCGGCAAGAGACCCAGTACTTC.

V usage is TRBV12-3 or TRBV12-4 and J usage is TRBJ2-3; the match to TRBD2 covers 8 bases. Germline trimming cut 3 bases from V and 6 bases from J; bases unmatched to any gene: 5. This CDR3 comprises 14 residues. The CDR3 spells CASSFGGAFDTQYF. The CDR3 coding sequence is TGTGCCAGCAGTTTCGGGGGGGCGTTTGATACGCAGTATTTT.

The J gene is TRBJ2-2, the V gene TRBV20-1; D is ambiguous. This CDR3 region has 13 residues. Germline CDR1 reads DFQATT; CDR2 reads SNEGSKA (reference sequence). V dropped 4 bases and J dropped 5 bases, with 11 bases sitting between them. The CDR3 is CSAKATGTGELFF. The CDR3 DNA sequence: TGCAGTGCTAAAGCCACGGGTACCGGGGAGCTGTTTTTT.

The gene calls are TRBV5-1 and TRBJ1-6; 8 bases map to TRBD1. Germline loops: CDR1 SGHRS, CDR2 YFSETQ. V gave up 3 bases and J gave up 10 bases; unmatched junction bases: 6. The CDR3 is 14 residues long. DNA of the CDR3: TGCGCCAGCAGCTGGGGACAGGAACTATCACCCCTCCACTTT. Encoded protein: CASSWGQELSPLHF.

This clonotype appeared a few times. This sequence joins TRBV7-9 and TRBJ1-1; 9 bases are shared with TRBD1. The CDR3 runs to 17 residues. Germline CDR1 reads SEHNR; CDR2 reads FQNEAQ (reference sequence). The V segment lost 5 bases and the J segment 4 bases; nucleotides outside the gene matches: 14. The CDR3 bases are TGTGCCAGCAGCCTACCGGGACAGGGTCGACGAGGCACTGAAGCTTTCTTT. It translates to CASSLPGQGRRGTEAFF.

The V call is TRBV7-3, the J call TRBJ1-1, with 8 bases matching TRBD1. V shed 5 bases and J 3 bases; nucleotides not matched to a gene: 5. Germline CDR1 is SGHTA and CDR2 is FQGTGA. The CDR3 consists of 14 residues. CDR3 residues: CASSPGTGYTEAFF. CDR3 bases: TGTGCCAGCAGCCCTGGGACAGGCTACACTGAAGCTTTCTTT. The full variable domain, with the rest looked up from reference TRBV7-3 and TRBJ1-1, is GAGVSQTPSNKVTEKGKYVELRCDPISGHTALYWYRQSLGQGPEFLIYFQGTGAADDSGLPNDRFFAVRPEGSVSTLKIQRTERGDSAVYLCASSPGTGYTEAFFGQGTRLTVV.

A few counts support this clonotype. The chain joins TRBV20-1 to TRBJ1-6; D is possibly TRBD1 (6 bases). This CDR3 contains 13 residues. Trimming stripped 7 bases from V and 7 bases from J, with 14 bases between. Looked up from germline, CDR1 is DFQATT and CDR2 is SNEGSKA (reference sequence). CDR3 in amino acids: CSGQTGLNSPLHF. The CDR3 nucleotides are TGCAGTGGCCAAACAGGGTTAAATTCACCCCTCCACTTT.

This clonotype was counted at least ten times. The CDR3 bases are TGCGCCAGCAGCTCAGGGTATGTGGAGACCCAGTACTTC. This translates into CASSSGYVETQYF. V gene TRBV5-1 combines with J gene TRBJ2-5, with a tentative D call TRBD1 (5 bases). V shed 3 bases and J shed 5 bases, with 11 bases lying between them. The CDR3 runs to 13 residues. Germline V CDR1 and CDR2: SGHRS, YFSETQ. The full variable domain, with the rest looked up from reference TRBV5-1 and TRBJ2-5, is KAGVTQTPRYLIKTRGQQVTLSCSPISGHRSVSWYQQTPGQGLQFLFEYFSETQRNKGNFPGRFSGRQFSNSRSEMNVSTLELGDSALYLCASSSGYVETQYFGPGTRLLVL.

Comment on this clonotype: Germline and junction disagree at one end, which may indicate a read error. The chain has TRBV5-1 and TRBJ2-6; D tentatively fits TRBD1 or TRBD2 (5 bases each). The CDR3 runs 15 residues. From germline, CDR1 is SGHRS and CDR2 YFSETQ. The CDR3 coding sequence is TGCGCCAGCAGATTGGGACCGTCAGTGGCCAACGTCCTGACTTTC. Amino acids: CASRLGPSVANVLTF.

In this sample, this clonotype turned up a few times. This chain links TRBV5-1 with TRBJ2-3; weak D call: TRBD2 (5 bases). This CDR3 has 15 residues. Germline lookup yields CDR1 SGHRS and CDR2 YFSETQ. Trimming shortened V by 3 bases and J by 4 bases, and 15 bases separated the two germline ends. CDR3 DNA sequence: TGCGCCAGCAGCTCCTCGGACTCGTTGCCAGATACGCAGTATTTT. Residues: CASSSSDSLPDTQYF.

V usage is TRBV5-1 and J usage is TRBJ2-3; TRBD2 matches at 12 bases. The V gene end was trimmed by 0 bases and the J gene end by 6 bases; junction bases not matched to a gene: 8. The germline V gene encodes CDR1 SGHRS and CDR2 YFSETQ. The CDR3 runs 17 residues. As DNA, the CDR3 is TGCGCCAGCAGCTTGGCCCAGACTAGCGGGAGTGTTGATACGCAGTATTTT. This translates into CASSLAQTSGSVDTQYF.

The sample holds a few counts of this clonotype. The J gene is TRBJ1-1, the V gene TRBV24-1; D not certain. The V gene's germline CDR1 is KGHDR and CDR2 SFDVKD. V dropped 6 bases and J dropped 7 bases, with 8 bases sitting between them. This CDR3 spans 11 amino acids. CDR3 sequence (DNA): TGTGCCACCAGTTCAAGCAGTGAAGCTTTCTTT. The encoded protein is CATSSSSEAFF.